The 18 T cell receptor beta chains given below trace back to one sample, sequenced in a study of regulatory T cells. Overall study findings and caveats: In CD3G-deficient patients, conventional CD4+ T cells were enriched for hydrophobic CDR3 residues at positions 6 and 7.

No antigen is known for these receptors. The primer mix had 52 TRBV and 13 TRBJ primers. Clones were sequenced by immunoSEQ multiplex PCR, and TCRdb holds only the in-frame ones, with some missing. Among approximately 37,000 clones listed, 89% were seen once. Input material: conventional CD4+ T cells sorted from blood. The receptors were gathered from a person aged 18 to 35 with CD3G deficiency.

V and J are TRBV10-3 and TRBJ2-7, with TRBD1 matching 9 bases. CDR1 ENHRY and CDR2 SYGVKD come from the germline V gene. The CDR3 is 13 residues long. V lost 5 bases, J lost 4 bases, and 3 bases stayed unmatched. CDR3 DNA: TGTGCCATCAGTCCGGGACAGGGATACGAGCAGTACTTC. This encodes CAISPGQGYEQYF.

The chain recombines TRBV6-1 with TRBJ1-5; D unclear. The V end was cut by 6 bases, the J end by 0 bases, with 9 bases between. This CDR3 has 14 amino acids. Germline CDR1 MNHNS, CDR2 SASEGT. The CDR3 region is CASRRGISNQPQHF. CDR3 nucleotide sequence: TGTGCCAGCAGACGCGGAATTAGCAATCAGCCCCAGCATTTT.

The J gene is TRBJ2-5, the V gene TRBV28; D is uncertain. The CDR3 is 12 residues long. V lost 2 bases to trimming and J lost 6 bases, with 7 bases between them. Germline V lookup: CDR1 MDHEN, CDR2 SYDVKM. CDR3 sequence (DNA): TGTGCCAGCAGTTTAGGGGAACAGACCCAGTACTTC. Translated: CASSLGEQTQYF.

This chain uses TRBV7-9 with TRBJ1-1; D call uncertain. V lost 5 bases to trimming and J lost 2 bases, with 15 bases between them. Germline values: CDR1 SEHNR, CDR2 FQNEAQ (reference sequence). CDR3 length: 15 amino acids. The CDR3: CASSPGADINTEAFF. DNA for the CDR3: TGTGCCAGCAGCCCCGGAGCCGATATTAACACTGAAGCTTTCTTT.

This chain joins TRBV6-6 and TRBJ2-5; 7 bases line up with TRBD1. V lost 2 bases, J lost 5 bases, and 5 bases stayed unmatched. Germline V gene lookup returns CDR1 MNHNY and CDR2 SVGAGI (reference sequence). The CDR3 consists of 14 residues. The CDR3 bases are TGTGCCAGCAGTTACGAGGGGGCGAGGGAGACCCAGTACTTC. This gives the protein CASSYEGARETQYF.

This chain connects TRBV28 to TRBJ2-3; D possibly corresponds to TRBD1 (6 bases). CDR1 is MDHEN, CDR2 SYDVKM, per germline. Deletions cut 0 bases from V and 3 bases from J, with 10 bases between. The CDR3 spans 15 residues. The DNA for the CDR3 is TGTGCCAGCAGTTTATGGGGCAGGGGTACAGATACGCAGTATTTT. Its translation: CASSLWGRGTDTQYF. Combining the CDR3 with reference TRBV28 and TRBJ2-3 gives the whole variable domain DVKVTQSSRYLVKRTGEKVFLECVQDMDHENMFWYRQDPGLGLRLIYFSYDVKMKEKGDIPEGYSVSREKKERFSLILESASTNQTSMYLCASSLWGRGTDTQYFGPGTRLTVL.

The V call is TRBV28, the J call TRBJ1-1; D unresolved. The V gene lost 6 bases and the J gene lost 1 base, with 9 bases spanning the gap. This CDR3 contains 13 residues. The germline V gene has CDR1 MDHEN and CDR2 SYDVKM. As DNA, the CDR3 is TGTGCCAGCAGAGGACGGCCGAACACTGAAGCTTTCTTT. This sequence encodes CASRGRPNTEAFF. The full variable domain, in which reference TRBV28 and TRBJ1-1 provide the parts outside the CDR3, is DVKVTQSSRYLVKRTGEKVFLECVQDMDHENMFWYRQDPGLGLRLIYFSYDVKMKEKGDIPEGYSVSREKKERFSLILESASTNQTSMYLCASRGRPNTEAFFGQGTRLTVV.

The chain combines TRBV28 with TRBJ2-3; D might be TRBD1 or TRBD2, each matching 5 bases. The V end lost 2 bases, the J end lost 5 bases, and 14 bases lay between the germline ends. This CDR3 contains 15 residues. Germline assignment: CDR1 MDHEN and CDR2 SYDVKM. The CDR3 DNA is TGTGCCAGCAGTTTACGGGGCCAAGGGGAAGATACGCAGTATTTT. Its translation: CASSLRGQGEDTQYF.

CDR3 nucleotides: TGTGCCAGCAGCAGGAGGTCGTCTGATCAGGGTTTGTGGGAGCAGTACTTC. This codes for CASSRRSSDQGLWEQYF. The chain is built from TRBV21-1 and TRBJ2-7. TRBV21-1 is deemed a pseudogene. This CDR3 is built from 17 residues.

The chain combines TRBV2 with TRBJ2-7, with a weak D call TRBD1 (5 bases). Trimming took 6 bases from V and 0 from J, leaving 18 bases between them. Per the germline V gene, CDR1 is SNHLY and CDR2 is FYNNEI. This CDR3 is 16 amino acids long. This chain's CDR3 is CASSVRGFTFSYEQYF. Written as DNA, the CDR3 is TGTGCCAGCAGCGTAAGGGGCTTCACCTTCTCCTACGAGCAGTACTTC. Drawing the rest from reference TRBV2 and TRBJ2-7, the complete variable domain is EPEVTQTPSHQVTQMGQEVILRCVPISNHLYFYWYRQILGQKVEFLVSFYNNEISEKSEIFDDQFSVERPDGSNFTLKIRSTKLEDSAMYFCASSVRGFTFSYEQYFGPGTRLTVT.

The rearrangement uses TRBV10-3 and TRBJ2-1; TRBD1 is a possible D gene (6 bases). The V gene lost 4 bases and the J gene lost 6 bases, with 13 bases spanning the gap. CDR3 length equals 14 residues. Germline assignment: CDR1 ENHRY and CDR2 SYGVKD. CDR3 sequence: CAISARGMGNEQFF. Here the CDR3 DNA reads TGTGCCATCAGTGCCAGGGGAATGGGCAATGAGCAGTTCTTC.

The V call is TRBV14, the J call TRBJ2-7; D is unclear. Trimming pared 11 bases from V and 0 bases from J, leaving 11 bases between. Per germline, CDR1 SGHDN and CDR2 FVKESK. The CDR3 runs 12 residues. CDR3 sequence (DNA): TGTGCCCGAGATATGGGCTCCTACGAGCAGTACTTC. It encodes CARDMGSYEQYF.

The V call is TRBV6-5, the J call TRBJ2-2; D is uncertain. V shed 6 bases and J shed 6 bases, with 14 bases lying between them. Germline V lookup: CDR1 MNHEY, CDR2 SVGAGI. The CDR3 length is 14 residues. The CDR3 loop is CASRRSARSGELFF. DNA for the CDR3: TGTGCCAGCAGAAGGTCCGCCCGCTCCGGGGAGCTGTTTTTT.

The chain carries TRBV19 and TRBJ2-2; 9 nucleotides agree with TRBD2. The J segment lost 1 base and the V segment lost 6 bases, leaving 12 bases of the junction unmatched. In germline, CDR1 is LNHDA, CDR2 SQIVND (reference sequence). The CDR3 length is 18 residues. In nucleotides, the CDR3 is TGTGCCAGTAGCCACAATTCCGGGACTAGCCTGAACACCGGGGAGCTGTTTTTT. Encoded protein: CASSHNSGTSLNTGELFF.

The V call is TRBV6-6, the J call TRBJ1-1; D remains ambiguous. V lost 4 bases and J 3 bases, leaving 9 bases between the germline ends. Germline assignment: CDR1 MNHNY and CDR2 SVGAGI (reference sequence). The CDR3 has 13 amino acids. The CDR3 bases are TGTGCCAGCAGTTCCACTAGTCACACTGAAGCTTTCTTT. Its protein is CASSSTSHTEAFF.

This clone was observed once. The chain is built from TRBV23-1 and TRBJ2-5; no clear D. TRBV23-1 is placed among ORFs of uncertain function. The V end was cut by 4 bases, the J end by 6 bases, with 15 bases between. The CDR3 extends over 14 amino acids. CDR3 protein: CASSPRPLRKTQYF. In nucleotides, the CDR3 is TGCGCCAGCAGTCCGAGGCCCCTCCGGAAGACCCAGTACTTC.

The V call is TRBV6-6, the J call TRBJ2-2; tentatively, D is TRBD2 (5 bases). Per germline, CDR1 MNHNY and CDR2 SVGAGI (reference sequence). CDR3 length: 13 amino acids. Trimming removed 7 bases from V and 7 bases from J, with 13 bases in between. CDR3 nucleotides: TGTGCCAGCAACCGGGGAGTAGGCGGGGAGCTGTTTTTT. Amino acids: CASNRGVGGELFF.

The table lists this clone with a few counts. J is TRBJ1-2 and V is TRBV19; D gene ambiguous. The CDR3 totals 14 residues. V was pared by 4 bases and J by 6 bases, with 15 bases between. The V gene's germline CDR1 is LNHDA and CDR2 SQIVND (reference sequence). CDR3 sequence reads: CASSTSRGPDGYTF. CDR3 bases: TGTGCCAGTAGTACCAGTCGTGGGCCTGATGGCTACACCTTC. Filled out from reference TRBV19 and TRBJ1-2, the complete variable domain reads DGGITQSPKYLFRKEGQNVTLSCEQNLNHDAMYWYRQDPGQGLRLIYYSQIVNDFQKGDIAEGYSVSREKKESFPLTVTSAQKNPTAFYLCASSTSRGPDGYTFGSGTRLTVV.